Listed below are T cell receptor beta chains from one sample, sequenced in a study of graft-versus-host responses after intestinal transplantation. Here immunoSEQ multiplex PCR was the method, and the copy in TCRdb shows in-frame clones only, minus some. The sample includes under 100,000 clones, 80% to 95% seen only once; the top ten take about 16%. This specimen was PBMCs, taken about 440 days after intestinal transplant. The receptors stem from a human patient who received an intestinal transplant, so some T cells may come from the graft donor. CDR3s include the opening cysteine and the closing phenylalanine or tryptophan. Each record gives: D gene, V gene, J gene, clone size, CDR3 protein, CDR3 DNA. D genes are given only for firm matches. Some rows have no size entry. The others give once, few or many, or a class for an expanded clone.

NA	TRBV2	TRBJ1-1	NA	CASSVWGRGTEAFF	TGTGCCAGCAGTGTTTGGGGCAGGGGCACTGAAGCTTTCTTT
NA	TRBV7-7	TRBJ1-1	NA	CASSQTVDTEAFF	TGTGCTAGCAGCCAGACGGTAGACACTGAAGCTTTCTTT
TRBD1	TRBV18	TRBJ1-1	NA	CASSPGTVNTEAFF	TGTGCCAGCTCACCCGGGACAGTCAACACTGAAGCTTTCTTT
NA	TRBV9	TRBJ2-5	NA	CASSVERGGQETQYF	TGTGCCAGCAGCGTAGAGAGGGGTGGGCAAGAGACCCAGTACTTC
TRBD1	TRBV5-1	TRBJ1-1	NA	CASSRPGTGLGEAFF	TGCGCCAGCAGCCGTCCCGGGACAGGGTTAGGGGAAGCTTTCTTT
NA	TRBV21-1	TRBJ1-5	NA	CASSKAVLLGNQPQHF	TGTGCCAGCAGCAAAGCGGTCCTGTTAGGGAATCAGCCCCAGCATTTT
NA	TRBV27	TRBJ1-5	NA	CASCKGLAQPQHF	TGTGCCAGCTGCAAGGGGTTGGCTCAGCCCCAGCATTTT
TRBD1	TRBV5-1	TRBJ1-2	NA	CASSPQTGGQNYGYTF	TGCGCCAGCAGCCCCCAGACAGGGGGGCAGAACTATGGCTACACCTTC
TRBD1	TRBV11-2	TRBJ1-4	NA	CASSRTGIGEKLFF	TGTGCCAGCAGCCGGACAGGGATAGGTGAAAAACTGTTTTTT
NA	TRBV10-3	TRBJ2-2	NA	CAISGSQPDTGELFF	TGTGCCATCAGTGGGTCCCAACCCGACACCGGGGAGCTGTTTTTT
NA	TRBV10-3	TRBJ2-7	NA	CAIRGGQTYEQYF	TGCGCCATCAGGGGGGGACAAACCTACGAGCAGTACTTC
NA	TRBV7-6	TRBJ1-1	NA	CASSHGLNTEAFF	TGTGCCAGCAGCCATGGTCTTAACACTGAAGCTTTCTTT
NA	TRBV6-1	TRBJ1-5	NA	CATFGQLNQPQHF	TGTGCCACCTTTGGGCAGCTCAATCAGCCCCAGCATTTT
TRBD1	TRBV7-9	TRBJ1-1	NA	CASSFSGGQAFF	TGTGCCAGCAGCTTCTCAGGGGGGCAGGCTTTCTTT
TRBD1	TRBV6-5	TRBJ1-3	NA	CASSFQGQGGNTIYF	TGTGCCAGCAGTTTCCAAGGACAGGGTGGAAACACCATATATTTT
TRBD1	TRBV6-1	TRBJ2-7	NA	CASGQGYDSYEQYF	TGTGCCAGCGGACAGGGCTACGACTCCTACGAGCAGTACTTC
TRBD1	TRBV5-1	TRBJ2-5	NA	CASSLDLPDRKETQYF	TGCGCCAGCAGCTTGGACCTTCCGGACAGGAAAGAGACCCAGTACTTC
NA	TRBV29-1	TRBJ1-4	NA	CSVTTGRFTTNEKLFF	TGCAGCGTAACGACAGGACGTTTTACAACTAATGAAAAACTGTTTTTT
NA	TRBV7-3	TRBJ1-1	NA	CASSLFTNTEAFF	TGTGCCAGCAGCTTATTCACGAACACTGAAGCTTTCTTT
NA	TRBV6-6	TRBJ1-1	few	CASSSWALSPEAFF	TGTGCCAGCAGTTCCTGGGCCTTATCACCTGAAGCTTTCTTT
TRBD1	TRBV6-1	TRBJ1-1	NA	CASSSGQEAFF	TGTGCCAGCAGTTCGGGACAGGAAGCTTTCTTT
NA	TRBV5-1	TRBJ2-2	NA	CASTQGPGGTGELFF	TGCGCCAGCACCCAGGGGCCTGGGGGCACCGGGGAGCTGTTTTTT
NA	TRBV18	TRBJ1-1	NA	CASSPVAAGTEAFF	TGTGCCAGCTCACCGGTGGCAGCGGGCACTGAAGCTTTCTTT
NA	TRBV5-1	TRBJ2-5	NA	CASSPVLQETQYF	TGCGCCAGCAGCCCGGTCCTACAAGAGACCCAGTACTTC
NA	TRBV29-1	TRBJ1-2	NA	CSVDGGVYGYTF	TGCAGCGTTGATGGTGGGGTCTACGGCTACACCTTC
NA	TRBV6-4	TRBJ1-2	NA	CASSQGWGYTF	TGTGCCAGCAGCCAGGGCTGGGGCTACACCTTC
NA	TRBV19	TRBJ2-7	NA	CASSNPRRSSYEQYF	TGTGCCAGTAGCAACCCTAGGAGGAGCTCCTACGAGCAGTACTTC
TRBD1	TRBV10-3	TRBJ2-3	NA	CAIRAPGQGRDTQYF	TGTGCCATCCGAGCCCCGGGACAGGGGCGAGATACGCAGTATTTT
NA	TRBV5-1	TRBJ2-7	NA	CASSLQGGGHEQYF	TGCGCCAGCAGCTTACAGGGTGGAGGCCACGAGCAGTACTTC
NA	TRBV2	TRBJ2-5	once	CASRAGALETQYF	TGTGCCAGCAGGGCGGGGGCCCTGGAGACCCAGTACTTC
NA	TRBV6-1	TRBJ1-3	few	CATAYAYTIYF	TGTGCCACAGCTTATGCGTACACCATATATTTT
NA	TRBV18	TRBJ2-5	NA	CASTPGGETQYF	TGTGCCAGCACGCCTGGGGGTGAGACCCAGTACTTC
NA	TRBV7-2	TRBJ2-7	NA	CASSLGSHEQYF	TGTGCCAGCAGCTTGGGGTCTCACGAGCAGTACTTC
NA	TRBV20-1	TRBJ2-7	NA	CSANRGGEQYF	TGCAGTGCTAACAGGGGAGGCGAGCAGTACTTC
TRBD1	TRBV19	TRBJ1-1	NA	CASSILYQGGSTEAFF	TGTGCCAGTAGTATCCTTTATCAGGGGGGGAGCACTGAAGCTTTCTTT
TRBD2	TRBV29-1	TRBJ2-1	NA	CSVEGRGNNEQFF	TGCAGCGTCGAAGGGAGGGGTAACAATGAGCAGTTCTTC
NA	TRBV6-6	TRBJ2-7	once	CASSYGSGVGEQYF	TGTGCCAGCAGTTACGGGTCGGGGGTTGGTGAGCAGTACTTC
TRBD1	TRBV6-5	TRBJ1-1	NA	CASSYRRPGGTEAFF	TGTGCCAGCAGTTACAGGAGGCCAGGGGGCACTGAAGCTTTCTTT
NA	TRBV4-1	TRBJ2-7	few	CASSHSSQRGSYEQYF	TGCGCCAGCAGCCATTCATCCCAGAGGGGCAGCTACGAGCAGTACTTC
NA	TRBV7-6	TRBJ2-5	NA	CASSSWGRGETQYF	TGTGCCAGCAGCTCGTGGGGGAGGGGGGAGACCCAGTACTTC
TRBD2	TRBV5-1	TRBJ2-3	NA	CASSLGTSGGTDTQYF	TGCGCCAGCAGCTTGGGGACTAGCGGGGGCACAGATACGCAGTATTTT
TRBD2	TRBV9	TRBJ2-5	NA	CASSAGTSGGWGETQYF	TGTGCCAGCAGCGCCGGGACTAGCGGGGGCTGGGGAGAGACCCAGTACTTC
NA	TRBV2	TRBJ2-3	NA	CASISGAPPDTQYF	TGTGCCAGCATTTCCGGCGCCCCCCCAGATACGCAGTATTTT
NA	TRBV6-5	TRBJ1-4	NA	CASSYSGSPNEKLFF	TGTGCCAGCAGTTACTCGGGCAGTCCTAATGAAAAACTGTTTTTT
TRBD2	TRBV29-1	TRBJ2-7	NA	CSVDKLAGVYEQYF	TGCAGCGTTGACAAACTAGCGGGCGTATACGAGCAGTACTTC
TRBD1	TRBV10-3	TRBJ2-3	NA	CAIRGQDTDTQYF	TGTGCCATCCGAGGACAGGACACAGATACGCAGTATTTT
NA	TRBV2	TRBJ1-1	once	CASRGRRSTEAFF	TGTGCCAGCAGGGGGCGAAGGAGCACTGAAGCTTTCTTT
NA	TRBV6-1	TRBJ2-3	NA	CASRGVADTQYF	TGTGCCAGCAGAGGAGTGGCGGATACGCAGTATTTT
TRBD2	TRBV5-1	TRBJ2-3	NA	CASSFIAGSDTQYF	TGCGCCAGCAGCTTCATAGCGGGGTCAGATACGCAGTATTTT
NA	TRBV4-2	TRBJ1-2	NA	CASSQDPAGSGNGYTF	TGTGCCAGCAGCCAAGATCCGGCAGGGTCGGGAAATGGCTACACCTTC
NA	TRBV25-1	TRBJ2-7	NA	CASSTSQAPGRTPGQYF	TGTGCCAGCAGTACCTCACAGGCGCCGGGACGCACTCCGGGGCAGTACTTC
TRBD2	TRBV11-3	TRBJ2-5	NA	CASSSGLAGGQETQYF	TGTGCCAGCAGCTCCGGACTAGCGGGGGGCCAGGAGACCCAGTACTTC